A selection of T cell receptor beta chains follows, all from one sample in a study of cytomegalovirus exposure and HLA in healthy donors. Some clones are missing from TCRdb's copy, which holds only in-frame ones; the method was immunoSEQ multiplex PCR. The table lists some 180,000 clones, over 80% of them singletons. The sample was PBMCs. The receptors derive from a man aged 40-49 years in good health and CMV-seronegative. CDR3s include the opening cysteine and the closing phenylalanine or tryptophan. A D gene is named only where the DNA matches it firmly. Some rows have no size entry. The others give once, few or many, or a class for an expanded clone.

15	TRBD1	TRBV28	-	TRBJ2-5	TGTGCCAGCAGTTTCGACAGGGGGTCGATAGAGACCCAGTACTTC	CASSFDRGSIETQYF
16	-	TRBV15	once	TRBJ2-3	TGTGCCACCAGCAGAAGGACTACACCCAGCTTAGGTACGCAGTATTTT	CATSRRTTPSLGTQYF
13	TRBD1	TRBV30	-	TRBJ1-2	TGTGCCTGGAGTGCCAGACAGGGGGACGGCTACACCTTC	CAWSARQGDGYTF
14	TRBD2	TRBV5-5	-	TRBJ2-4	TGTGCCAGCAGCTTTACCGGGGGGTCAAACATTCAGTACTTC	CASSFTGGSNIQYF
14	TRBD1	TRBV12-5	-	TRBJ2-1	TGTGCTAGTGGTCCCCGGACAGGGGGCAATGAGCAGTTCTTC	CASGPRTGGNEQFF
16	-	TRBV28	-	TRBJ2-4	TGTGCCAGCAGTTTGACGGGGGTAAGAGGCAAAAACATTCAGTACTTC	CASSLTGVRGKNIQYF
14	TRBD2	TRBV30	-	TRBJ2-5	TGTGCCTGGAGGGCTAGCGGGAGAGGGGAGACCCAGTACTTC	CAWRASGRGETQYF
15	TRBD2	TRBV29-1	-	TRBJ2-3	TGCAGCGTTGTTAGCGGGAGAGGTTACACAGATACGCAGTATTTT	CSVVSGRGYTDTQYF
14	TRBD1	TRBV6-5	-	TRBJ2-7	TGTGCCAGCAGTTACGGGGACAGGAGCGGCGAGCAGTACTTC	CASSYGDRSGEQYF
14	-	TRBV7-2	-	TRBJ1-6	TGTGCCAGCAGCTTACAGGGGTCAAATTCACCCCTCCACTTT	CASSLQGSNSPLHF
14	TRBD1	TRBV27	-	TRBJ1-6	TGTGCCAGCAGGAGACAGGGGAGGAATTCACCCCTCCACTTT	CASRRQGRNSPLHF
14	-	TRBV5-6	-	TRBJ1-4	TGTGCCAGCAGCTTGGGACAGCCTAATGAAAAACTGTTTTTT	CASSLGQPNEKLFF
14	-	TRBV2	once	TRBJ1-2	TGTGCCAGCAGTGAATTGTCGGGGAACTATGGCTACACCTTC	CASSELSGNYGYTF
14	-	TRBV7-2	-	TRBJ2-7	TGTGCCAGCAAGCTTCGCGGAAATTCCTACGAGCAGTACTTC	CASKLRGNSYEQYF
13	-	TRBV30	-	TRBJ2-3	TGTGCCTGGGACTCCACCCGCACAGATACGCAGTATTTT	CAWDSTRTDTQYF
14	-	TRBV30	-	TRBJ2-1	TGTGCCTGGACTAGCGCGTTGGGTTACAATGAGCAGTTCTTC	CAWTSALGYNEQFF
15	TRBD2	TRBV5-1	-	TRBJ2-3	TGCGCCAGCAGCTCAGCGGGGGGGCCCGCAGATACGCAGTATTTT	CASSSAGGPADTQYF
14	-	TRBV18	few	TRBJ2-7	TGTGCCAGCTCACCACCGGGGAGCTCCTACGAGCAGTACTTC	CASSPPGSSYEQYF
15	TRBD1	TRBV6-1	-	TRBJ2-5	TGTGCCAGCAGTATACTACCAGGGACAGGGGAGACCCAGTACTTC	CASSILPGTGETQYF
14	-	TRBV10-3	-	TRBJ1-3	TGTGCCATCAGTGACATGAGCTCTGGAAACACCATATATTTT	CAISDMSSGNTIYF
17	TRBD1	TRBV28	-	TRBJ2-7	TGTGCCAGCAGTTCCTCCGGGACAGGGGGCCTATCGTACGAGCAGTACTTC	CASSSSGTGGLSYEQYF
19	TRBD1	TRBV7-2	-	TRBJ1-2	TGTGCCAGCAGCTCACAACCACCCGGGACAGGTCCAGCTAACTATGGCTACACCTTC	CASSSQPPGTGPANYGYTF
16	-	TRBV18	-	TRBJ2-5	TGTGCCAGCTCACTTATTGAGACTGAGACCCAAGAGACCCAGTACTTC	CASSLIETETQETQYF
15	-	TRBV4-3	-	TRBJ1-2	TGCGCCAGCAGCCAAGAAAGAGGAGCTAACTATGGCTACACCTTC	CASSQERGANYGYTF
15	-	TRBV21-1	-	TRBJ1-5	TGTGCCAGCAGCAAAGATCCGTCCCGCAATCAGCCCCAGCATTTT	CASSKDPSRNQPQHF
11	TRBD1	TRBV19	once	TRBJ1-2	TGTGCCAGTAGGGACAGGGGCGGCTACACCTTC	CASRDRGGYTF
15	-	TRBV2	-	TRBJ2-3	TGTGCCAGAAAAGGTGGCGGAGGCAGCACAGATACGCAGTATTTT	CARKGGGGSTDTQYF
14	TRBD1	TRBV27	-	TRBJ2-7	TGTGCCAGCAGTTTATCCAGGGGGCCTAGCGAGCAGTACTTC	CASSLSRGPSEQYF
14	-	TRBV6-6	few	TRBJ2-1	TGTGCCAGCAGTTACTCGACTGGGTCCTGGGAGCAGTTCTTC	CASSYSTGSWEQFF
13	-	TRBV27	-	TRBJ1-2	TGTGCCAGCAGTCCGACGGGGGGCTATGGCTACACCTTC	CASSPTGGYGYTF
18	TRBD1	TRBV28	few	TRBJ2-7	TGTGCCACCTCTTTAAGGGACAGGGCTTTCAGGGCCGCCTACGAGCAGTACTTC	CATSLRDRAFRAAYEQYF
12	-	TRBV5-5	few	TRBJ1-2	TGTGCCAGCAGCTTGTCCTTCTATGGCTACACCTTC	CASSLSFYGYTF
16	TRBD1	TRBV7-9	few	TRBJ2-5	TGTGCCAGCAGCTTATTTCAACCCCGAGGGGGCGAGACCCAGTACTTC	CASSLFQPRGGETQYF
14	TRBD1	TRBV10-2	-	TRBJ2-5	TGCGCCAGCAAGTCCCAGGGGGCGCAGGAGACCCAGTACTTC	CASKSQGAQETQYF
16	TRBD1	TRBV19	-	TRBJ1-5	TGTGCCAGTAGTATGGGGACAGCCTATAGCAATCAGCCCCAGCATTTT	CASSMGTAYSNQPQHF
15	-	TRBV11-3	-	TRBJ2-5	TGTGCCAGCAGCTTAGGGGCAGGTGGCGTGGAGACCCAGTACTTC	CASSLGAGGVETQYF
13	TRBD2	TRBV30	-	TRBJ2-1	TGTGCCTGGGAGCGGGAGGGCCGCAATGAGCAGTTCTTC	CAWEREGRNEQFF
14	TRBD1	TRBV5-1	-	TRBJ1-2	TGCGCCAGCAGTCTACAGGGGGCTCTGGAGGGCTACACCTTC	CASSLQGALEGYTF
19	TRBD2	TRBV9	-	TRBJ2-3	TGTGCCAGCAGCGTAGCTTCAGGGACTAGCGGGGGCGCCCGGGATACGCAGTATTTT	CASSVASGTSGGARDTQYF
17	TRBD1	TRBV7-8	once	TRBJ1-2	TGTGCCAGCAGCTTATCAGGGGGGCGGGCACAGGGCTGTGGCTACACCTTC	CASSLSGGRAQGCGYTF
14	-	TRBV7-9	-	TRBJ1-2	TGTGCCAGCAGCTTAACACAGGGCCACTATGGCTACACCTTC	CASSLTQGHYGYTF
14	TRBD1	TRBV6-6	-	TRBJ1-1	TGTGCCAGCAGCCTACCTGATCAGGGGGCCGAAGCTTTCTTT	CASSLPDQGAEAFF
17	TRBD2	TRBV4-1	-	TRBJ2-5	TGCGCCAGCAGCTTGGGACTAGCGGGGGGGCCCGGAGAGACCCAGTACTTC	CASSLGLAGGPGETQYF
13	-	TRBV7-2	-	TRBJ1-1	TGTGCCAGCAGCTCCGGTAGCTACACTGAAGCTTTCTTT	CASSSGSYTEAFF
16	TRBD2	TRBV9	-	TRBJ2-1	TGTGCCAGCAGCCGGACTAGCGGCACTTCCTACAATGAGCAGTTCTTC	CASSRTSGTSYNEQFF
14	-	TRBV25-1	-	TRBJ2-7	TGTGCCAGCAGTGAATATCTGCGCGGGTACGAGCAGTACTTC	CASSEYLRGYEQYF
14	-	TRBV29-1	-	TRBJ1-2	TGCAGCGTTGAAGATCTCGGAGGGAAGGGTGGCTACACCTTC	CSVEDLGGKGGYTF
14	-	TRBV7-9	-	TRBJ1-1	TGTTCCAGCAGCTTTAGGGGTTCAGGCACTGAAGCTTTCTTT	CSSSFRGSGTEAFF
14	-	TRBV7-2	-	TRBJ2-3	TGTGCCAGCTTGGCGGGGCCGAGCACAGATACGCAGTATTTT	CASLAGPSTDTQYF
12	TRBD1	TRBV4-3	few	TRBJ2-1	TGCGCCAGCAGCCGCGTGACAGGGGAGCAGTTCTTC	CASSRVTGEQFF
16	TRBD2	TRBV6-4	-	TRBJ2-1	TGTGCCAGCAGTATCTTAGCGGGAGGCTCCTACAATGAGCAGTTCTTC	CASSILAGGSYNEQFF
15	-	TRBV7-3	-	TRBJ2-1	TGTGCCAGCAGCTCGATAGCAAGCTCCTACAATGAGCAGTTCTTC	CASSSIASSYNEQFF
15	TRBD1	TRBV14	-	TRBJ2-7	TGTGCCAGCAGCCTTCGACAGGGCCAGGCCTACGAGCAGTACTTC	CASSLRQGQAYEQYF
14	TRBD1	TRBV5-6	-	TRBJ1-2	TGTGCCAGCAGCGGAAAGGGACAGCTCTATGGCTACACCTTC	CASSGKGQLYGYTF
15	-	TRBV18	once	TRBJ2-7	TGTGCCAGCTCCCCGCAGGAGGGCCCGGGTTACGAGCAGTACTTC	CASSPQEGPGYEQYF
13	TRBD1	TRBV2	-	TRBJ1-6	TGTGCCAGCAGCCGGGACAGCTTCTTCACCCTCCACTTT	CASSRDSFFTLHF
16	TRBD1	TRBV30	-	TRBJ2-2	TGTGCCTGGTCCCACTCAGACAGGGGGCGGACCGGGGAGCTGTTTTTT	CAWSHSDRGRTGELFF
16	-	TRBV7-3	-	TRBJ2-1	TGTGCCAGCAGCACTCGACAGGTTCTCTCCTACAATGAGCAGTTCTTC	CASSTRQVLSYNEQFF
16	TRBD2	TRBV11-2	-	TRBJ2-2	TGTGCCAGCCGGAAAAAAGGGACTAGCGGGACCGGGGAGCTGTTTTTT	CASRKKGTSGTGELFF
16	-	TRBV18	-	TRBJ2-1	TGTGCCAGCTCACCCTATGGGGGCGGGAGTTACAATGAGCAGTTCTTC	CASSPYGGGSYNEQFF